This T cell receptor beta chain derives from a study of blood T cell repertoires in COVID-19. About the study: Some COVID-19 samples were acute and others convalescent; all came from the United States, Italy and Spain. T cells, B-cell-depleted T cells, or PBMCs provided the cDNA or gDNA that served as material.

As originally analysed: The assay estimated nucleated cells by amplifying reference gene primers. Repertoires were generated with immunoSEQ multiplex PCR, while TCRdb's copy carries only in-frame clones and drops some. The D gene and trimming were derived from the DNA, and the V and J assignments and clone size from that table. The sample has some 240,000 clones, 80% to 95% seen once. Germline CDR1 SGHTA, CDR2 FQGNSA. V lost 5 bases, J lost 0 bases, and 11 bases lay in between. This CDR3 has 14 amino acids. This receptor was obtained from a man in his sixties with COVID-19, enrolled during active disease. Sequenced sample: peripheral blood. The chain links TRBV7-2 to TRBJ2-7; D might be TRBD1 (5 bases). CDR3 sequence: CASSRQSSSYEQYF. The CDR3 nucleotides are TGTGCCAGCAGCAGACAGTCAAGCTCCTACGAGCAGTACTTC.